This TCR beta chain was sequenced for a study of cytomegalovirus exposure and HLA in healthy donors. The PCR made use of 60 Vbeta and 13 Jbeta primers. Only in-frame clones appear in the TCRdb table, and some are missing; sequencing was by immunoSEQ multiplex PCR. This sample carries more than 200,000 clones, over 60% of them seen once, and the ten largest clones take 1.8%. This CDR3 contains 16 residues. From germline, CDR1 is MNHEY and CDR2 SVGAGI. Trimming shortened V by 2 bases and J by 4 bases, and 17 bases separated the two germline ends. Sequencing was performed on PBMCs. This TCR was recovered from a male donor in good health and CMV-seronegative. This chain connects TRBV6-5 to TRBJ1-1; no definite D call. DNA for the CDR3: TGTGCCAGCAGTTACCGGGGTCCAATGGCGGGCACTGAAGCTTTCTTT. Its translation is CASSYRGPMAGTEAFF.